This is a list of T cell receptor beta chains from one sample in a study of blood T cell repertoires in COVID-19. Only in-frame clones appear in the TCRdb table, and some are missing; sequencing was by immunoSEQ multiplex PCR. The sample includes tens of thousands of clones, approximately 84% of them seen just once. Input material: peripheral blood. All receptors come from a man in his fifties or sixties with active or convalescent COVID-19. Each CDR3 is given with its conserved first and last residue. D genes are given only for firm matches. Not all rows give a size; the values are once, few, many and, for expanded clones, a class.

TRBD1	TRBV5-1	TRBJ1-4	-	CASSPTGSNEKLFF	TGCGCCAGCAGCCCGACAGGGTCTAATGAAAAACTGTTTTTT
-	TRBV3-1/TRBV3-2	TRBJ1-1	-	CASSQDLRYNTEAFF	TGTGCCAGCAGCCAAGATTTACGGTATAACACTGAAGCTTTCTTT
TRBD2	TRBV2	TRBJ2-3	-	CASSYLAGGRDTQYF	TGTGCCAGCAGTTACCTAGCGGGGGGGAGGGATACGCAGTATTTT
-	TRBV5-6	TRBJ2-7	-	CASSYEKTGRWGASYEQYF	TGTGCCAGCAGCTATGAAAAGACAGGGAGGTGGGGGGCTTCGTACGAGCAGTACTTC
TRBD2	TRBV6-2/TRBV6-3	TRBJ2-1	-	CASSLTSGGAGEQFF	TGTGCCAGCAGTTTAACTAGCGGGGGGGCCGGTGAGCAGTTCTTC
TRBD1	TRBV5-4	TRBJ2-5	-	CASSPGQGAWETQYF	TGTGCCAGCAGCCCGGGACAGGGGGCGTGGGAGACCCAGTACTTC
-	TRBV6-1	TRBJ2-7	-	CASSEQRIRYEQYF	TGTGCCAGCAGTGAACAGCGAATTCGCTACGAGCAGTACTTC
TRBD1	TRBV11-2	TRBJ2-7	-	CASSLAGTGYEQYF	TGTGCCAGCAGCTTAGCCGGGACAGGGTACGAGCAGTACTTC
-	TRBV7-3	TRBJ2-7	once	CASSLFFQYF	TGTGCCAGCAGCCTATTCTTCCAGTACTTC
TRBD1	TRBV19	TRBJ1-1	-	CASSDGGQGGTEAFF	TGTGCCAGTAGTGATGGGGGACAGGGGGGCACTGAAGCTTTCTTT
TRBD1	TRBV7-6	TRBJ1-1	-	CASSLDRQGANTEAFF	TGTGCCAGCAGCTTAGATCGGCAGGGGGCGAACACTGAAGCTTTCTTT
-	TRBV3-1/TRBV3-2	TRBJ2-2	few	CASSQGPGDTGELFF	TGTGCCAGCAGCCAAGGTCCAGGGGACACCGGGGAGCTGTTTTTT
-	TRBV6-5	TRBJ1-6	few	CASSGHINNSPLHF	TGTGCCAGCAGCGGACACATTAATAATTCACCCCTCCACTTT
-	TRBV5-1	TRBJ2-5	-	CASSLGVLETQYF	TGCGCCAGCAGCTTGGGAGTTCTAGAGACCCAGTACTTC
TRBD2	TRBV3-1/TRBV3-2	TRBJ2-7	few	CASSQLTSGEQYF	TGTGCCAGCAGCCAACTGACTAGCGGCGAGCAGTACTTC
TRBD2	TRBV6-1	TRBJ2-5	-	CASSEEDLGLAGPATGTQYF	TGTGCCAGCAGTGAAGAAGACTTGGGACTAGCGGGCCCTGCGACGGGGACCCAGTACTTC
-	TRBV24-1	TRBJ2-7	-	CATSVTVSYEQYF	TGTGCCACCAGTGTAACGGTATCCTACGAGCAGTACTTC
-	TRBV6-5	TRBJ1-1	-	CASSYQGLYTEAFF	TGTGCCAGCAGTTATCAGGGGCTGTACACTGAAGCTTTCTTT
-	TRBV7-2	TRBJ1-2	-	CASSLARGQSTYGYTF	TGTGCCAGCAGCTTAGCGCGTGGGCAGTCAACCTATGGCTACACCTTC
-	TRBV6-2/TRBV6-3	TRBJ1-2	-	CASSNGTPYGYTF	TGTGCCAGCAGTAACGGGACACCCTATGGCTACACCTTC
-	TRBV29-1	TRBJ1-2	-	CSVERRGRVPGYTF	TGCAGCGTTGAGCGGAGGGGCAGGGTACCTGGCTACACCTTC
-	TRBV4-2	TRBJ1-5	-	CASSQDSGISNQPQHF	TGTGCCAGCAGCCAAGATTCAGGGATTAGCAATCAGCCCCAGCATTTT
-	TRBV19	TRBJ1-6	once	CASSMQANSPLHF	TGTGCCAGTAGTATGCAGGCTAATTCACCCCTCCACTTT
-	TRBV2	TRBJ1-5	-	CASRDTGTVGVNQPQHF	TGTGCCAGCAGGGACACAGGGACGGTAGGGGTCAATCAGCCCCAGCATTTT
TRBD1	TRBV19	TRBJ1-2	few	CASSTPGDRVNGYTF	TGTGCCAGTAGTACCCCGGGGGACAGGGTAAATGGCTACACCTTC
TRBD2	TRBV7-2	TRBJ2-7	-	CASSLGKTTSGGSYEQYF	TGTGCCAGCAGCTTAGGAAAAACGACTAGCGGGGGCTCCTACGAGCAGTACTTC
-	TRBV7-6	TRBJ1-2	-	CASSSKLGGAHSEGYTF	TGTGCCAGCAGCTCAAAACTCGGAGGGGCCCACTCCGAGGGCTACACCTTC
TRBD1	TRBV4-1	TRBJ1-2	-	CASSEGTGDYGYTF	TGCGCCAGCAGCGAGGGGACAGGAGATTATGGCTACACCTTC
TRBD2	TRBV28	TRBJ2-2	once	CATSPPGGTGELFF	TGTGCCACCTCTCCTCCGGGGGGCACCGGGGAGCTGTTTTTT
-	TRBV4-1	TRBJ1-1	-	CASSQTPRANTEAFF	TGCGCCAGCAGCCAAACTCCGCGGGCGAACACTGAAGCTTTCTTT
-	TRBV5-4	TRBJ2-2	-	CASSLYSGRTGELFF	TGTGCCAGCAGCTTGTACTCAGGGAGGACCGGGGAGCTGTTTTTT
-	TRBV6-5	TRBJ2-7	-	CASSYADSYEQYF	TGTGCCAGCAGTTACGCCGACAGCTACGAGCAGTACTTC
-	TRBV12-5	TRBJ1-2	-	CASGLVQAGNYGYTF	TGTGCTAGTGGTTTGGTACAGGCAGGAAACTATGGCTACACCTTC
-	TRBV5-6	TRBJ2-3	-	CASSLGVGTDTQYF	TGTGCCAGCAGCTTAGGGGTCGGCACAGATACGCAGTATTTT
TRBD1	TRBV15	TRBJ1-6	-	CATSGTGASSGNSPLHF	TGTGCCACCAGCGGGACAGGGGCCTCCTCCGGTAATTCACCCCTCCACTTT
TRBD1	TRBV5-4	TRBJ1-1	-	CASSPGTAEAFF	TGTGCCAGCAGCCCGGGGACAGCTGAAGCTTTCTTT
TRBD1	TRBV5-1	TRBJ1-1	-	CASSLTGGQATEAFF	TGCGCCAGCAGCTTGACAGGGGGTCAGGCCACTGAAGCTTTCTTT
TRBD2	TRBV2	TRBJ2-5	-	CASMRWRGGQETQYF	TGTGCCAGCATGCGGTGGCGGGGGGGCCAAGAGACCCAGTACTTC
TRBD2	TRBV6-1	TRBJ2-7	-	CASSESLAGGNEQYF	TGTGCCAGCAGTGAATCCCTAGCGGGGGGGAACGAGCAGTACTTC
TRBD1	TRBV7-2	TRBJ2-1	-	CASSDTGQPYNEQFF	TGTGCCAGCAGCGACACGGGACAGCCATACAATGAGCAGTTCTTC